This TCR beta chain was identified during a study of T-cell reconstitution after alpha-beta-depleted transplantation in children (dated by TCRdb to the mid-2010s). With respect to the entire study: T-cell immune reconstitution after TCRalphabeta/CD19-depleted allogeneic hematopoietic cell transplantation in children was quantitatively tracked in the study by means of TCR repertoire profiling.

Beyond this particular receptor, the publication reports: The high TCRbeta diversity at day 60 in some patients was ascribed to recipient T cells and intrathymic progenitors that had survived conditioning. The apparently early recovery of alphabetaT-cell counts about two months after transplant reportedly depended on only several hundred rapidly expanded clones that came from non-depleted graft cells. Over subsequent months, a decline in hyperexpanded clone frequencies was noted, and after one year, T-cell counts and TCRbeta diversity were mostly ascribed to newly produced T cells.

According to the study, the label for this sample's treatment or condition signals: allogeneic hematopoietic cell transplantation with graft depleted of TCRalphabeta T cells and CD19 B cells. TCRalphabeta/CD19-depleted allogeneic hematopoietic cell grafts were given to the transplant recipients, all of whom were children. The library was obtained by PCR. Sequencing relied on an Illumina HiSeq 2500. TCR library preparation used molecular barcoding, with unique molecular identifiers applied to normalize quantification of the TCRbeta repertoire. TCRdb cleaned the public reads at Q25 with fastp, built clones with MiXCR and kept in-frame beta chains. When rows share a CDR3 protein, they turn into one entry using the most common DNA and genes. This sample comprises about a million distinct CDR3 sequences, roughly 31% of them detected only once. Clones ranked in the top ten supply about 28% of the sample.

A remark on this clonotype: The antigen it recognizes is unknown. No qualities accompany the bases; no much larger clone lies one base away.

Trimming leaves V shorter by 4 bases and J shorter by 5 bases, with the junction holding 6 bases beyond the gene matches. CDR3 length: 13 amino acids, cysteine to phenylalanine. Left in the record is the CDR3 DNA by itself, 39 bases read in frame from the first base. Per the germline V gene (reference sequence), DFQATT is the CDR1 and SNEGSKA is the CDR2. Sample: PBMCs, mostly from graft donor cells, taken 360 days after TCRalphabeta/CD19-depleted stem cell transplant. The TCR sequence derives from a boy younger than two who had a stem cell transplant for SCID, so the T cells may come from the graft donor. Rearrangement joined TRBV20-1 to TRBJ2-3, with TRBD2 matching 7 junction bases. Read as DNA, the sequence is TGCAGTGCTACGCGGGGGTTTATAGATACGCAGTATTTT. Its protein reads: CSATRGFIDTQYF.